This TCR beta chain was identified during a study of CD8+CD57+ T cells in acquired aplastic anemia. Both TCR beta VDJ combination and CDR3 sequence profiling were carried out. Genomic DNA was the template for this profiling. TCRdb re-called the reads through MiXCR, storing one row per CDR3 protein. The profile shows around 200,000 distinct CDR3 sequences, 50% to 70% of them singletons. Trimming took 8 bases from V and 6 from J, leaving 13 bases between them. The CDR3 runs to 12 residues. Germline V gene data show CDR1 as SNHLY and CDR2 as FYNNEI. In patients chosen for sequencing, flow cytometry had shown CD8+CD57+ cell expansion.

The receptor was derived from a human donor with aplastic anemia. J is TRBJ1-2 and V is TRBV2; TRBD1 might be the D (6 bases). The sequencing input was sorted CD4+, CD8+, or CD8+CD57+ T cells (not recorded which) from PBMCs. CDR3 region: CASQGTFDGYTF. CDR3 in DNA: TGTGCCAGCCAGGGGACATTTGATGGCTACACCTTC.